This TCR beta chain was profiled in a study of CD8+CD57+ T cells in acquired aplastic anemia (dated by TCRdb to the late 2010s). In terms of the full investigation: DNA extracted from sorted CD4+ and CD8+ cells had a mean of around 3 ug, with a range of about 0.18 to 27.4 ug. CD8+CD57+ expansion was defined as frequency above the mean frequency observed in healthy subjects. What the research found in general, with its limitations: Some 30 CD8+ CDR3 sequences were shared between patients and controls but appeared highly expressed in patients and within their immunodominant clones. CD8+ Simpson's diversity did not differ significantly between patients and healthy controls (P=0.060).

The count of this clonotype is one. Its antigen has not been determined. This CDR3 fails to terminate in the conserved phenylalanine or tryptophan, so it likely reflects a read error. Because the CDR3's place on the DNA is in doubt, the DNA is left out and the CDR3 is given as listed by TCRdb. Expansion of CD8+CD57+ cells had been shown by flow cytometry in the patients chosen for sequencing. Every patient had severe acquired aplastic anemia, diagnosed using the International Study of Aplastic Anemia and Agranulocytosis and Camitta criteria. No therapy had been received by the patients at the time of blood sampling. The study deep-sequenced TCR repertoires of sorted CD4+ and CD8+ blood T cells from severe aplastic anemia patients and healthy subjects. In the USA, patient enrollment took place under clinicaltrials.gov protocols 00001620, 01623167, 00001397, 00071045, 00081523 and 00961064. Ficoll-Paque density gradient centrifugation was used to isolate peripheral blood mononuclear cells. Before DNA was extracted, CD4+ and CD8+ T cells were sorted using either FACS or magnetic beads.

TCR beta VDJ combination and CDR3 sequence profiling used genomic DNA as the template. TCR repertoire sequencing was run on an Illumina HiSeq 2000. For the original study's pipeline: TRBV/TRBJ rearrangement plots, CDR3 size and DJ length profiles, and Simpson's diversity index were used to evaluate the repertoires. The most abundant DNA sequence in the deep sequencing data was taken as the immunodominant clone. CDR3 amino acid sequences were screened for sharing across subjects and were compared with published repertoires and the VDJdb database. TCRdb redid the processing of the public reads, applying fastp at Q25 and MiXCR, and retained in-frame beta chains. Identical CDR3 protein sequences are pooled into one entry, listed with their most common genes and DNA. These V and J calls rely on TCRdb rather than the paper's analysis. The sample table lists approximately 250,000 distinct CDR3 sequences, roughly 82% of them with a count of one. The ten largest clones add up to less than 50% of the sample.

The receptor was derived from a human donor with aplastic anemia. The sample comprised sorted CD4+, CD8+, or CD8+CD57+ T cells (not recorded which) from PBMCs.

The CDR3 reads as follows: CAGQEARAAEYTC. The rearrangement joined TRBV7-9 to TRBJ1-2; TRBD1, the D gene given by the table, was not confirmed from the DNA. CDR1 SEHNR and CDR2 FQNEAQ are derived from the germline V gene (reference sequence). Including both end residues, the CDR3 is 13 amino acids long.